Included here is one T cell receptor beta chain sequence, with context. The sample comes from a study of Graves' ophthalmopathy and Graves' hyperthyroidism. Using RNA transcripts, the TCR beta CDR3 regions were amplified. An initial RT-PCR round employing HTBI primers preceded a second-round multiplex PCR. A single record per CDR3 protein comes from TCRdb applying MiXCR to the multiplex PCR reads. The data hold fewer than 350,000 distinct CDR3 sequences, with 15% to 20% observed a single time. Sequences were obtained from peripheral blood. The TCR comes from an adult man with Graves' ophthalmopathy.

The CDR3 protein is CSAPLGKETQYF. Here the CDR3 DNA reads TGCAGTGCACCACTGGGAAAGGAGACCCAGTACTTC. The rearrangement links TRBV20-1 to TRBJ2-5, with unresolved D. Deletions cut 6 bases from V and 5 bases from J, with 13 bases between. Germline-derived CDR1 and CDR2 are DFQATT and SNEGSKA (reference sequence). The CDR3 contains 12 residues.